A selection of T cell receptor beta chains follows, all from one sample in a study of cytomegalovirus exposure and HLA in healthy donors. Sequencing used immunoSEQ multiplex PCR; TCRdb keeps in-frame clones, though not all of them. This sample has about 150,000 clones; roughly four fifths occur once, and the top ten carry under 2%. The sequenced material came from PBMCs. Receptor source: a man in his forties in good health and CMV-seronegative. Each CDR3 is given with its conserved first and last residue. D genes are given only for firm matches. Size is stated for part of the rows, as once, few or many counts, or as a class when the clone is expanded.

CDR3 protein: CASSKEPLARSPTDTQYF
CDR3 DNA: TGTGCCAGCAGCAAAGAGCCACTAGCCCGCTCTCCCACAGATACGCAGTATTTT
clone size: .
J gene: TRBJ2-3
V gene: TRBV21-1
D gene: .

CDR3 protein: CASSLDLGRAGELFF
CDR3 DNA: TGCGCCAGCAGCTTAGACCTGGGCCGTGCCGGGGAGCTGTTTTTT
clone size: .
J gene: TRBJ2-2
V gene: TRBV5-1
D gene: .

CDR3 protein: CASSLQGALGTEAFF
CDR3 DNA: TGTGCCAGCAGCTTACAGGGGGCTCTGGGCACTGAAGCTTTCTTT
clone size: .
J gene: TRBJ1-1
V gene: TRBV7-2
D gene: TRBD1

CDR3 protein: CASSLKGGLAPYEQYF
CDR3 DNA: TGTGCCAGCAGCTTAAAAGGGGGACTAGCCCCCTACGAGCAGTACTTC
clone size: once
J gene: TRBJ2-7
V gene: TRBV7-3
D gene: TRBD2

CDR3 protein: CASSPTWLDDSYNEQFF
CDR3 DNA: TGTGCCAGCAGCCCCACCTGGCTAGACGATTCCTACAATGAGCAGTTCTTC
clone size: once
J gene: TRBJ2-1
V gene: TRBV11-2
D gene: .

CDR3 protein: CASSIGGCQFF
CDR3 DNA: TGTGCCAGTAGTATAGGAGGGTGTCAGTTCTTC
clone size: .
J gene: TRBJ2-1
V gene: TRBV19
D gene: .

CDR3 protein: CASSLIISGESEQFF
CDR3 DNA: TGTGCCAGCAGTTTAATTATTAGCGGGGAGAGTGAGCAGTTCTTC
clone size: few
J gene: TRBJ2-1
V gene: TRBV27
D gene: TRBD2

CDR3 protein: CASRARERSRLNF
CDR3 DNA: TGTGCCAGCAGAGCCCGGGAGAGGTCGAGACTGAACTTC
clone size: .
J gene: TRBJ2-7
V gene: TRBV2
D gene: .

CDR3 protein: CASSWAGTGASPLHF
CDR3 DNA: TGCGCCAGCAGCTGGGCCGGGACAGGGGCTTCACCCCTCCACTTT
clone size: .
J gene: TRBJ1-6
V gene: TRBV5-1
D gene: TRBD1

CDR3 protein: CSVEGLGATNYGYTF
CDR3 DNA: TGCAGCGTTGAAGGGCTGGGGGCTACGAACTATGGCTACACCTTC
clone size: .
J gene: TRBJ1-2
V gene: TRBV29-1
D gene: .

CDR3 protein: CASSSLPFYEQYF
CDR3 DNA: TGTGCCAGCAGCTCCCTCCCTTTCTACGAGCAGTACTTC
clone size: few
J gene: TRBJ2-7
V gene: TRBV7-3
D gene: .

CDR3 protein: CASRGRGYEQYF
CDR3 DNA: TGTGCCAGCAGGGGCAGGGGCTACGAGCAGTACTTC
clone size: .
J gene: TRBJ2-7
V gene: TRBV2
D gene: .

CDR3 protein: CAISESIPGVQPQHF
CDR3 DNA: TGTGCCATCAGTGAGTCGATCCCTGGAGTGCAGCCCCAGCATTTT
clone size: few
J gene: TRBJ1-5
V gene: TRBV10-3
D gene: .

CDR3 protein: CASRRTSGRGETQYF
CDR3 DNA: TGTGCCAGCAGGAGGACTAGCGGGAGGGGAGAGACCCAGTACTTC
clone size: few
J gene: TRBJ2-5
V gene: TRBV7-2
D gene: TRBD2

CDR3 protein: CASSFGQGIAEQYF
CDR3 DNA: TGTGCCAGCAGCTTCGGACAGGGGATCGCCGAGCAGTACTTC
clone size: .
J gene: TRBJ2-7
V gene: TRBV11-2
D gene: TRBD1

CDR3 protein: CASSTLDRKYTEAFF
CDR3 DNA: TGTGCCAGTAGTACCTTGGACAGAAAATACACTGAAGCTTTCTTT
clone size: .
J gene: TRBJ1-1
V gene: TRBV19
D gene: .

CDR3 protein: CASSMTSGSSYNEQFF
CDR3 DNA: TGTGCCAGCAGTATGACTAGCGGGAGTTCCTACAATGAGCAGTTCTTC
clone size: .
J gene: TRBJ2-1
V gene: TRBV27
D gene: TRBD2

CDR3 protein: CASSLGTGSGNQPQHF
CDR3 DNA: TGTGCCAGCAGTCTTGGGACAGGGTCGGGCAATCAGCCCCAGCATTTT
clone size: .
J gene: TRBJ1-5
V gene: TRBV2
D gene: TRBD1

CDR3 protein: CASSPDLSGELFF
CDR3 DNA: TGTGCCAGCAGTCCTGACTTGTCCGGGGAGCTGTTTTTT
clone size: once
J gene: TRBJ2-2
V gene: TRBV28
D gene: .

CDR3 protein: CASSRFVGGRQETQYF
CDR3 DNA: TGCGCCAGCAGCCGATTTGTGGGAGGGAGACAAGAGACCCAGTACTTC
clone size: .
J gene: TRBJ2-5
V gene: TRBV5-1
D gene: TRBD2

CDR3 protein: CASSLDRAAGEAFF
CDR3 DNA: TGCGCCAGCAGCTTAGACAGGGCCGCGGGTGAAGCTTTCTTT
clone size: once
J gene: TRBJ1-1
V gene: TRBV5-1
D gene: TRBD1

CDR3 protein: CASGLVRLAGGRADNEQFF
CDR3 DNA: TGTGCTAGTGGTTTGGTAAGGCTAGCGGGAGGGCGCGCGGACAATGAGCAGTTCTTC
clone size: .
J gene: TRBJ2-1
V gene: TRBV12-5
D gene: TRBD2

CDR3 protein: CASSSARGGRVTDTEAFF
CDR3 DNA: TGCGCCAGCAGCTCCGCCCGGGGGGGGAGGGTGACTGACACTGAAGCTTTCTTT
clone size: .
J gene: TRBJ1-1
V gene: TRBV5-1
D gene: .

CDR3 protein: CASSLLSGGAEAFF
CDR3 DNA: TGTGCCAGCAGTTTACTGTCGGGGGGGGCTGAAGCTTTCTTT
clone size: .
J gene: TRBJ1-1
V gene: TRBV28
D gene: .

CDR3 protein: CASSPSRTDTQYF
CDR3 DNA: TGTGCCAGCAGCCCTAGCAGAACAGATACGCAGTATTTT
clone size: .
J gene: TRBJ2-3
V gene: TRBV7-2
D gene: .

CDR3 protein: CASSAQGNTIYF
CDR3 DNA: TGTGCCAGCAGCGCGCAGGGAAACACCATATATTTT
clone size: .
J gene: TRBJ1-3
V gene: TRBV9
D gene: .

CDR3 protein: CASSPGSFVEKLFF
CDR3 DNA: TGTGCCAGCTCACCCGGTTCGTTCGTTGAAAAACTGTTTTTT
clone size: .
J gene: TRBJ1-4
V gene: TRBV18
D gene: .

CDR3 protein: CASSVLAGESTDTQYF
CDR3 DNA: TGTGCCAGCAGCGTGCTAGCGGGGGAGTCCACAGATACGCAGTATTTT
clone size: once
J gene: TRBJ2-3
V gene: TRBV9
D gene: TRBD2

CDR3 protein: CAISELAELAGDTGELFF
CDR3 DNA: TGTGCCATCAGTGAGCTGGCGGAGCTAGCGGGAGACACCGGGGAGCTGTTTTTT
clone size: .
J gene: TRBJ2-2
V gene: TRBV10-3
D gene: TRBD2

CDR3 protein: CAISVEGSSSYEQYF
CDR3 DNA: TGTGCCATCAGTGTGGAGGGGTCGAGCTCCTACGAGCAGTACTTC
clone size: .
J gene: TRBJ2-7
V gene: TRBV10-3
D gene: .

CDR3 protein: CASSLGGGSTEAFF
CDR3 DNA: TGTGCCAGCAGCTTAGGAGGGGGAAGCACTGAAGCTTTCTTT
clone size: few
J gene: TRBJ1-1
V gene: TRBV11-3
D gene: .

CDR3 protein: CASSTLGSTDTQYF
CDR3 DNA: TGTGCCAGCAGCACCCTCGGGAGCACAGATACGCAGTATTTT
clone size: .
J gene: TRBJ2-3
V gene: TRBV11-2
D gene: .

CDR3 protein: CASSLAGQGDQPQHF
CDR3 DNA: TGTGCCAGCAGCTTAGCGGGGCAGGGTGATCAGCCCCAGCATTTT
clone size: .
J gene: TRBJ1-5
V gene: TRBV7-9
D gene: .

CDR3 protein: CASSLAGGPRDEQYF
CDR3 DNA: TGCGCCAGCAGCTTGGCCGGGGGACCGCGGGACGAGCAGTACTTC
clone size: .
J gene: TRBJ2-7
V gene: TRBV5-1
D gene: .

CDR3 protein: CASSPMGAGNTIYF
CDR3 DNA: TGTGCCAGCTCACCGATGGGGGCAGGAAACACCATATATTTT
clone size: .
J gene: TRBJ1-3
V gene: TRBV18
D gene: .

CDR3 protein: CASTRRTNQPQHF
CDR3 DNA: TGTGCCAGCACGCGACGGACTAATCAGCCCCAGCATTTT
clone size: .
J gene: TRBJ1-5
V gene: TRBV6-1
D gene: .

CDR3 protein: CSSSPEGGGWDTQYF
CDR3 DNA: TGTTCCAGCAGCCCCGAAGGTGGAGGGTGGGATACGCAGTATTTT
clone size: .
J gene: TRBJ2-3
V gene: TRBV7-9
D gene: .

CDR3 protein: CASSTRDRVNTEAFF
CDR3 DNA: TGTGCCAGTAGTACACGGGACAGGGTGAACACTGAAGCTTTCTTT
clone size: .
J gene: TRBJ1-1
V gene: TRBV19
D gene: TRBD1

CDR3 protein: CASSSDRAGTEAFF
CDR3 DNA: TGTGCCAGCAGTTCGGACAGGGCGGGCACTGAAGCTTTCTTT
clone size: once
J gene: TRBJ1-1
V gene: TRBV6-5
D gene: TRBD1

CDR3 protein: CASSTSNMLYRFNNEKLFF
CDR3 DNA: TGTGCCAGCTCAACCTCAAACATGCTGTACAGGTTTAATAATGAAAAACTGTTTTTT
clone size: .
J gene: TRBJ1-4
V gene: TRBV18
D gene: .

CDR3 protein: CAISDTTIGSGEQYF
CDR3 DNA: TGTGCCATCAGTGATACAACGATTGGGAGCGGGGAGCAGTACTTC
clone size: few
J gene: TRBJ2-7
V gene: TRBV10-3
D gene: .

CDR3 protein: CASRSGTGNEKLFF
CDR3 DNA: TGTGCCAGCAGATCCGGGACAGGGAATGAAAAACTGTTTTTT
clone size: .
J gene: TRBJ1-4
V gene: TRBV2
D gene: TRBD1